This entry is about one TCR beta chain. What it recognizes is unknown. Trimming took 6 bases from V and 2 from J, leaving 14 bases between them. Germline CDR1 reads SNHLY; CDR2 reads FYNNEI. This CDR3 comprises 14 residues. Primers: 60 Vbeta forward and 13 Jbeta reverse. Assay: immunoSEQ multiplex PCR; the TCRdb copy retains only in-frame clones and omits some. The table lists roughly 120,000 clones, 70% to 85% of them singletons. This entry belongs to a study of cytomegalovirus exposure and HLA in healthy donors. Study observations and caveats: In vitro data verified a few CMV-associated chains as specific for CMV antigens. One variant, a missense change in DCLRE1C, was linked in a later analysis to TCR beta V- and J-gene trimming.

The chain recombines TRBV2 with TRBJ2-7; maybe TRBD1 (6 bases). The receptor was derived from a human donor in good health. Sequencing was done on a sample of PBMCs. The DNA of the CDR3 is TGTGCCAGCAGAGCTCAAGGGGGTCCCTACGAGCAGTACTTC. It specifies CASRAQGGPYEQYF.